A selection of T cell receptor beta chains follows, all from one sample in a study of CD8 T cells in Susac syndrome. Each CDR3 protein gets one entry after TCRdb re-called the immunoSEQ multiplex PCR reads with MiXCR. The sample contains roughly 80,000 distinct CDR3 sequences, about 93% of which appear only once. Sequencing used CD8+ T cells from PBMCs. These receptors came from a human donor in good health. CDR3s include the opening cysteine and the closing phenylalanine or tryptophan. A D gene is named only where the DNA matches it firmly. For some rows the clone size is stated as once, few or many, or as a class when expanded; others skip it.

J gene	D gene	V gene	clone size	CDR3 DNA	CDR3 protein
TRBJ2-2	NA	TRBV11-2	NA	TGTGCCAGCGAAGGGGCGACCGGGGAGCTGTTTTTT	CASEGATGELFF
TRBJ2-2	NA	TRBV14	NA	TGTGCCAGCAGCCAAGAACTCCCCGGGACCGGAACTGCCGGGGAGCTGTTTTTT	CASSQELPGTGTAGELFF
TRBJ1-1	NA	TRBV5-1	NA	TGCGCCAGCAGCTTCGGGGACTTTCCTGAAGCTTTCTTT	CASSFGDFPEAFF
TRBJ1-5	NA	TRBV9	NA	TGTGCCAGCAACTCTGGAGGGGGCAATCAGCCCCAGCATTTT	CASNSGGGNQPQHF
TRBJ2-6	NA	TRBV5-1	NA	TGCGCCAGCAGCTTCACCAGATACCGGGGGTCTGGGGCCAACGTCCTGACTTTC	CASSFTRYRGSGANVLTF
TRBJ1-2	NA	TRBV7-6	NA	TGTGCCAGCAGCGTAACTTCGGGGGAAGGCTACACCTTC	CASSVTSGEGYTF
TRBJ1-1	NA	TRBV14	NA	TGTGCCAGCAGCCGAGAAGGGAACACTGAAGCTTTCTTT	CASSREGNTEAFF
TRBJ2-7	NA	TRBV25-1	NA	TGTGCCAGCAGTAAACGGGGTACCTTCGAGCAGTACTTC	CASSKRGTFEQYF
TRBJ1-2	NA	TRBV25-1	once	TGTGCCAGCAGTGACTACCGGGACACCGATGGCTACACCTTC	CASSDYRDTDGYTF
TRBJ1-2	NA	TRBV12-3/TRBV12-4	NA	TGTGCCAGCAGTCGTTCAACAGTACCCCACTATGGCTACACCTTC	CASSRSTVPHYGYTF
TRBJ2-1	NA	TRBV25-1	NA	TGTGCCAGCAGTGGCCAGGGGGGGGCCCCTTACAATGAGCAGTTCTTC	CASSGQGGAPYNEQFF
TRBJ2-5	NA	TRBV29-1	NA	TGCAGCGTCACTCCTCTTGAACAAGAGACCCAGTACTTC	CSVTPLEQETQYF
TRBJ2-7	TRBD2	TRBV3-1	NA	TGTGCCAGCAGCCACTTCGGGAGCGGGGTACTCTACGAGCAGTACTTC	CASSHFGSGVLYEQYF
TRBJ2-1	NA	TRBV11-2	once	TGTGCCAGCAGCCCGGTCCCCCATCCCCCCTACAATGAGCAGTTCTTC	CASSPVPHPPYNEQFF
TRBJ1-2	NA	TRBV6-5	NA	TGTGCCAGCAGTTACAGGGCAGGGCTTAACTATGGCTACACCTTC	CASSYRAGLNYGYTF
TRBJ1-2	TRBD1	TRBV7-9	NA	TGTGCCAGAAGCTTTTTGGACAGGGACTATGGCTACACCTTC	CARSFLDRDYGYTF
TRBJ2-5	NA	TRBV24-1	NA	TGTGCCACCAGTGATTTGCAGGATCGAGGGACCCAGTACTTC	CATSDLQDRGTQYF
TRBJ2-1	NA	TRBV20-1	NA	TGCAGTGCTAGAGATATCGCCTGGTACAATGAGCAGTTCTTC	CSARDIAWYNEQFF
TRBJ2-1	NA	TRBV24-1	once	TGTGCCACCCGCGGGACAGCCTCCTACAATGAGCAGTTCTTC	CATRGTASYNEQFF
TRBJ2-7	NA	TRBV15	once	TGTGCCACCAGCAGAGATTTTATAGCAGGGGAGATGGACGAGCAGTACTTC	CATSRDFIAGEMDEQYF
TRBJ1-5	NA	TRBV4-1	NA	TGCGCCAGCAGCCAAGATATACAGCTGGGGGCCGGCCAGCCCCAGCATTTT	CASSQDIQLGAGQPQHF
TRBJ2-1	NA	TRBV29-1	NA	TGCAGCGTTGAGGGGCGAAATGAGCAGTTCTTC	CSVEGRNEQFF
TRBJ1-2	TRBD1	TRBV12-3/TRBV12-4	NA	TGTGCCAGCAGGGGACAGGAACCCACCTTC	CASRGQEPTF
TRBJ2-4	NA	TRBV5-1	once	TGCGCCAGCAGCTTAGTGGATGAAAACATTCAGTACTTC	CASSLVDENIQYF
TRBJ1-5	TRBD1	TRBV15	NA	TGTGCCACGCTGGACAGGGGCAGCAATCAGCCCCAGCATTTT	CATLDRGSNQPQHF
TRBJ2-2	NA	TRBV3-1	NA	TGTGCCAGCAGCCAAGTCGGGACGAACACCGGGGAGCTGTTTTTT	CASSQVGTNTGELFF
TRBJ2-1	TRBD2	TRBV25-1	few	TGTGCCAGCAGTGACGGGACTACCTACAATGAGCAGTTCTTC	CASSDGTTYNEQFF
TRBJ2-5	NA	TRBV4-1	NA	TGCGCCAGCAGCCAAGTCATGATCCGAGAGACCCAGTACTTC	CASSQVMIRETQYF
TRBJ2-1	TRBD2	TRBV4-3	NA	TGCGCCAGCAGCCAAGCGAGTAGTCTAGCGGGGGGCCGGGAGCAGTTCTTC	CASSQASSLAGGREQFF
TRBJ2-5	NA	TRBV25-1	NA	TGTGCCAGCAGCACAGAAGAGACCCAGTACTTC	CASSTEETQYF
TRBJ1-5	TRBD1	TRBV27	NA	TGTGCCAGCAGTCCCCTCTCGACAGGGTTTAAGGTTGAGCCCCAGCATTTT	CASSPLSTGFKVEPQHF
TRBJ1-2	NA	TRBV24-1	NA	TGTGCCACCAGTGACCGACATGGGGGCTATGGCTACACCTTC	CATSDRHGGYGYTF
TRBJ1-2	NA	TRBV27	few	TGTGCCAGCAGTTTGGGATATGGCTACACCTTC	CASSLGYGYTF
TRBJ2-1	NA	TRBV15	NA	TGTGCCACCAGCAGTCTTCACAATGAGCAGTTCTTC	CATSSLHNEQFF
TRBJ2-6	NA	TRBV19	NA	TGTGCCAGTAGTAGTGGGGCCAACGTCCTGACTTTC	CASSSGANVLTF
TRBJ1-2	NA	TRBV15	NA	TGTGCCACCAGCTTAATAGGGTCCTTTAACTATGGCTACACCTTC	CATSLIGSFNYGYTF
TRBJ1-6	NA	TRBV4-1	NA	TGCGCCAGCAGCCAAGAGGGGCGAGTGCAGAGAAATTCACCCCTCCACTTT	CASSQEGRVQRNSPLHF
TRBJ2-5	TRBD1	TRBV20-1	NA	TGCAGTGCTAGAGCCACCGGGACAGGGGGCTTAGAGACCCAGTACTTC	CSARATGTGGLETQYF
TRBJ2-3	TRBD1	TRBV11-2	NA	TGTGCCAGCAGCCACCGGCAGGGGGTCGATACGCAGTATTTT	CASSHRQGVDTQYF
TRBJ1-1	NA	TRBV19	NA	TGTGCCAGTAGTATATTCGGCCCGAGCGACGTCGGGACAACTGAAGCTTTCTTT	CASSIFGPSDVGTTEAFF
TRBJ2-3	NA	TRBV7-9	NA	TGTGCCAGCAGCTCCGGTCGGGTTGGCACAGATACGCAGTATTTT	CASSSGRVGTDTQYF
TRBJ2-7	TRBD2	TRBV4-1	NA	TGCGCCAGCAGCCAAGTGGGACTAGCGGGGGTAGAGCAGTACTTC	CASSQVGLAGVEQYF
TRBJ2-1	TRBD2	TRBV9	NA	TGTGCCAGCAGCGGGGCCGCGGGAGCCAATGAGCAGTTCTTC	CASSGAAGANEQFF
TRBJ2-7	TRBD2	TRBV7-8	NA	TGTGCCAGCAGCTTAGCGATGGGAGGGACGATCTCCTACGAGCAGTACTTC	CASSLAMGGTISYEQYF
TRBJ2-1	NA	TRBV5-1	NA	TGCGCCAGCAGCCTAGTGGAGTATAAGGAGCAGTTCTTC	CASSLVEYKEQFF
TRBJ1-1	NA	TRBV30	NA	TGTGCCTGGAGTTCGGTGTACTTGAACACTGAAGCTTTCTTT	CAWSSVYLNTEAFF